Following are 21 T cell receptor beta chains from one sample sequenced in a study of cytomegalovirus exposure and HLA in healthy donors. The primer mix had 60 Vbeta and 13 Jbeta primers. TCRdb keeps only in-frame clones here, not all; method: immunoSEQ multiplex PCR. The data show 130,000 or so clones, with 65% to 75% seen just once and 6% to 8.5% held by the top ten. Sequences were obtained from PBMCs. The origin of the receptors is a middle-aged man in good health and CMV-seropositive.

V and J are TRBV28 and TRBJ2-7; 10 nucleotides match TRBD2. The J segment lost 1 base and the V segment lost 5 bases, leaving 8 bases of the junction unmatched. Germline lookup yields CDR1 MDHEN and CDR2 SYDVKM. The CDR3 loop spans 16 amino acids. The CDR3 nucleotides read TGTGCCAGCAGTCAAATAGCGGGAGGTGGGTCCTACGAGCAGTACTTC. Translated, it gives CASSQIAGGGSYEQYF.

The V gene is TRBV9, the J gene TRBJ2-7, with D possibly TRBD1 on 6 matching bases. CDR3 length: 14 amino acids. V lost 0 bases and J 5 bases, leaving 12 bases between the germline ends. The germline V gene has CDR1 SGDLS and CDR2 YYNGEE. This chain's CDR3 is CASSVEQGVNEQYF. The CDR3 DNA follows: TGTGCCAGCAGCGTAGAACAGGGAGTAAACGAGCAGTACTTC.

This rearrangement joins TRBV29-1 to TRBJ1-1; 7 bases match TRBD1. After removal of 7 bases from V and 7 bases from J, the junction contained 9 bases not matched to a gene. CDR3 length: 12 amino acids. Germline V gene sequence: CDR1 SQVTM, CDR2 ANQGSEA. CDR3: CSAEQGSHEAFF. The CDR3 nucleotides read TGCAGCGCGGAACAGGGGTCTCATGAAGCTTTCTTT. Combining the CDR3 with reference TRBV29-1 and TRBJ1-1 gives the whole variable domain SAVISQKPSRDICQRGTSLTIQCQVDSQVTMMFWYRQQPGQSLTLIATANQGSEATYESGFVIDKFPISRPNLTFSTLTVSNMSPEDSSIYLCSAEQGSHEAFFGQGTRLTVV.

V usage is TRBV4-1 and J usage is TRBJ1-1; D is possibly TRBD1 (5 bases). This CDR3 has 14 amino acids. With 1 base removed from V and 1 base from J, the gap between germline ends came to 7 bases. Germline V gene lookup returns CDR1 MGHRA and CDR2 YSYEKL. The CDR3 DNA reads TGCGCCAGCAGCCAAGGACAGCAGAACACTGAAGCTTTCTTT. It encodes CASSQGQQNTEAFF.

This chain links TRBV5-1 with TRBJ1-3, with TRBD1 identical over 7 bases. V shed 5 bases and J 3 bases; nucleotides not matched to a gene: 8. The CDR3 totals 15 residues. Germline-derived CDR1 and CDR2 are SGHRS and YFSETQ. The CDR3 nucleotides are TGCGCCAGCAGACAGGGGATAGGCATTGGAAACACCATATATTTT. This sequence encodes CASRQGIGIGNTIYF. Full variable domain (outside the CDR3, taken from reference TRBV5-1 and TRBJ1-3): KAGVTQTPRYLIKTRGQQVTLSCSPISGHRSVSWYQQTPGQGLQFLFEYFSETQRNKGNFPGRFSGRQFSNSRSEMNVSTLELGDSALYLCASRQGIGIGNTIYFGEGSWLTVV.

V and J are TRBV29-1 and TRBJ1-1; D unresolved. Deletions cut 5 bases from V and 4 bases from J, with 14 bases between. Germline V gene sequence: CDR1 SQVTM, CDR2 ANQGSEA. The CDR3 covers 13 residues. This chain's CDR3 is CSVITNERTEAFF. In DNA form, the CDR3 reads TGCAGCGTTATAACAAATGAACGCACTGAAGCTTTCTTT.

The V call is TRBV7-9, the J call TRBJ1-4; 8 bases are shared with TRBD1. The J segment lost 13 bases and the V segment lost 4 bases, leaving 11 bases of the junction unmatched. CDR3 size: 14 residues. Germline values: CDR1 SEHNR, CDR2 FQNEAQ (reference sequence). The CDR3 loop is CASSSGGGQGLLFF. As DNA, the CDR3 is TGTGCCAGCAGCTCCGGGGGTGGACAGGGTCTACTGTTTTTT.

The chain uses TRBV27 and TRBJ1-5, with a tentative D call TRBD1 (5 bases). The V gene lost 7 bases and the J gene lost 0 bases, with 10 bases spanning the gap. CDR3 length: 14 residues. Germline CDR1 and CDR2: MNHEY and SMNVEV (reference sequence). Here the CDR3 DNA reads TGTGCCAGCAAAGGGGCAGATAGCAATCAGCCCCAGCATTTT. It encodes CASKGADSNQPQHF.

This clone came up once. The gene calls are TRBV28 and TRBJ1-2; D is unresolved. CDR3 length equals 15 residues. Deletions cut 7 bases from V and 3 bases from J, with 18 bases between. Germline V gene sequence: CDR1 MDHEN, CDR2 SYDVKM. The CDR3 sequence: CASTPGRVGDYGYTF. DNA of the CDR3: TGTGCCAGCACCCCCGGCCGGGTAGGAGACTATGGCTACACCTTC.

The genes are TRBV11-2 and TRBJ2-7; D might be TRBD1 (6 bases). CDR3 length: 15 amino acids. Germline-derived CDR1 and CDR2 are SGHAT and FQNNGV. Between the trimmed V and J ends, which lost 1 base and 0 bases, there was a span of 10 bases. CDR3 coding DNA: TGTGCCAGCAGCTTAGTGGACAGACTCTCCTACGAGCAGTACTTC. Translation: CASSLVDRLSYEQYF.

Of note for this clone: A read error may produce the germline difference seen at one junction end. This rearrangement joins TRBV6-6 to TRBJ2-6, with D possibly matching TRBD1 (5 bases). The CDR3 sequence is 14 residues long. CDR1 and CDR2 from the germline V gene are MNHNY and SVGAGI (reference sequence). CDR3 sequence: CASSYAIGANVLTF. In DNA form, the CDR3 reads TGTGCCAGCAGTTACGCTATTGGGGCTAACGTCCTGACTTTC.

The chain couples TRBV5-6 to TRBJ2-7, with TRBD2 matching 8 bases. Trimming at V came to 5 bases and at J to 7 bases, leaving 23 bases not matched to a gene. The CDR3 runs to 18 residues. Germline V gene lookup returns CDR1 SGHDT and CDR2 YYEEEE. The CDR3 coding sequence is TGTGCCAGCAGTTTATTTGGACCAGGACTAGCTTCTCCGTGGGAGCAGTACTTC. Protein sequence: CASSLFGPGLASPWEQYF.

CDR3 bases: TGTGCCAGTAGTCTCCTATTCGGGGAGCTGTTTTTT. Its protein is CASSLLFGELFF. The genes are TRBV19 and TRBJ2-2; D remains unclear. This CDR3 is built from 12 residues. V lost 5 bases and J lost 7, with 8 bases in between. Germline CDR1 is LNHDA and CDR2 is SQIVND (reference sequence).

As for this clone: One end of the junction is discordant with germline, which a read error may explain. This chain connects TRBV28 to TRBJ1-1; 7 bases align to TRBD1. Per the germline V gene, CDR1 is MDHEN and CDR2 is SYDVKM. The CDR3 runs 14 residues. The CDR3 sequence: CDSSPGQKNTEAFF. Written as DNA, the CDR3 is TGTGACAGCAGTCCGGGACAGAAAAACACTGAAGCTTTCTTT.

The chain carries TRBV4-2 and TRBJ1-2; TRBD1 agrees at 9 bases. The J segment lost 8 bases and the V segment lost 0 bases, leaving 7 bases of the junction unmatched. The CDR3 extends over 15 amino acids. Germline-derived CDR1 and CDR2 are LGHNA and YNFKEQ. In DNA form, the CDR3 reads TGTGCCAGCAGCCAAGATAAACAGGGGGCGAGGGGCTACACCTTC. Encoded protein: CASSQDKQGARGYTF.

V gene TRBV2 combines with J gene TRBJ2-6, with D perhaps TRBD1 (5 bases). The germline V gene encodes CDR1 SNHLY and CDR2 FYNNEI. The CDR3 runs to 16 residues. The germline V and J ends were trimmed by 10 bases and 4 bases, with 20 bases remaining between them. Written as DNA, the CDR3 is TGTGCCACCAGGACAAGGTCTTCAACCGGGGCCAACGTCCTGACTTTC. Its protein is CATRTRSSTGANVLTF.

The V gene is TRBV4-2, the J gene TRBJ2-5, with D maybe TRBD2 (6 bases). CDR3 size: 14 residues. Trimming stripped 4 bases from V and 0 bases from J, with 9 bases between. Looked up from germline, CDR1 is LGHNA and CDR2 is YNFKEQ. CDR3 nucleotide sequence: TGTGCCAGCAGCCCCGGGGGTTACCAAGAGACCCAGTACTTC. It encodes CASSPGGYQETQYF.

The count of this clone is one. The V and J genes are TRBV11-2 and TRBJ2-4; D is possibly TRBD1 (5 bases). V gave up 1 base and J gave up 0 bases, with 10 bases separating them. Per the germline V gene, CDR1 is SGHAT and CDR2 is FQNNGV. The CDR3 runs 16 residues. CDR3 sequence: CASSLADSLAKNIQYF. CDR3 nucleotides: TGTGCCAGCAGCTTAGCTGACAGCCTAGCCAAAAACATTCAGTACTTC.

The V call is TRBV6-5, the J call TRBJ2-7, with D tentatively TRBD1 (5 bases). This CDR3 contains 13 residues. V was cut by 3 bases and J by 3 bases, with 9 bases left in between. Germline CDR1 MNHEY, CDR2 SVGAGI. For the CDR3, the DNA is TGTGCCAGCAGTTATACAGGATTCTACGAGCAGTACTTC. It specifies CASSYTGFYEQYF.

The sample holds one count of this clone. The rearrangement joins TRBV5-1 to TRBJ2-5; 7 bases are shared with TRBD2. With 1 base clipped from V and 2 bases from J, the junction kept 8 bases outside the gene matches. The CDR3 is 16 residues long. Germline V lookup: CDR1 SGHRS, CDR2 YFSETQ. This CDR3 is CASSLRASGMQETQYF. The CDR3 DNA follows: TGCGCCAGCAGCTTGAGGGCTAGCGGAATGCAAGAGACCCAGTACTTC.

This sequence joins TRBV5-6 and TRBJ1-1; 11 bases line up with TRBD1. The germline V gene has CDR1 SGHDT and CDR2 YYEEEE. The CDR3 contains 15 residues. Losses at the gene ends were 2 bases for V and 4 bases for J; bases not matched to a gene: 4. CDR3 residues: CASSFTGQGGTEAFF. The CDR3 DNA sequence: TGTGCCAGCAGCTTCACGGGACAGGGGGGCACTGAAGCTTTCTTT.